The TCR beta chain under discussion was sequenced for a study of lymphopenia after photon versus proton radiotherapy. Findings of the study overall: A bigger post-nadir fall in TCR diversity correlated inversely with survival time in deceased patients. Photon-treated patients lost naive T cells and TCR diversity; proton-treated stayed stable. Oligoclonal CD8+ Temra expansion after nadir drove photon patients' diversity drop. Only patients who died were analyzed for survival; proton advantage is unproven.

Here immunoSEQ multiplex PCR was the method, and the copy in TCRdb shows in-frame clones only, minus some. The table records 25,000 to 30,000 clones, about nine tenths of them present only once. The length of the CDR3 is 11 residues. Germline loops: CDR1 MDHEN, CDR2 SYDVKM. The V gene lost 6 bases and the J gene lost 4 bases, with 4 bases spanning the gap. As concerns this clone: Its specificity is not known.

The genes are TRBV28 and TRBJ1-5; D ambiguous. The sample consisted of peripheral blood, taken from a patient treated with proton-based radiotherapy. The source of this sequence is a woman aged 60 to 75 with cholangiocarcinoma. Some clones in this sample may be carry-over from other donors' samples. The chain's CDR3 is CASRGNQPQHF. CDR3 DNA sequence: TGTGCCAGCAGGGGAAATCAGCCCCAGCATTTT.